What follows describes a single TCR beta chain. CDR3 size: 14 residues. Germline CDR1 is SEHNR and CDR2 is FQNEAQ (reference sequence). Between the trimmed V and J ends, which lost 1 base and 6 bases, there was a span of 9 bases. Clones were read by immunoSEQ multiplex PCR, and TCRdb kept only the in-frame ones, dropping some. The data show around 30,000 clones, approximately 91% seen once. This entry belongs to a study of OX40 agonist ivuxolimab in advanced cancers. The sequence came from an adult with an advanced solid tumor such as melanoma, head and neck, liver or kidney cancer. This chain connects TRBV7-9 to TRBJ2-2; D is unresolved. The material sequenced was CD4+ or CD8+ T cells sorted from blood, taken in a trial of the OX40 agonist ivuxolimab. The CDR3 DNA sequence: TGTGCCAGCAGCTTAGACGTGGCGCCCGGGGAGCTGTTTTTT. This gives the protein CASSLDVAPGELFF.